The next 9 T cell receptor beta chains were all read from a single sample in a study of CD8 T cells in ankylosing spondylitis. Their antigens are not known. Study-wide findings and caveats: Roughly eight highly homologous variants made up a TCR beta motif that seemed to typify ankylosing spondylitis blood.

TCRdb recomputed calls from the 5' RACE reads with MiXCR, one row per CDR3 protein. The table includes about 400,000 distinct CDR3 sequences, about 22% detected once. What was sequenced was blood, either unsorted or a sorted T cell fraction (not recorded which). The origin of the receptors is a male donor with ankylosing spondylitis.

The chain couples TRBV28 to TRBJ1-2; tentatively, D is TRBD1 (5 bases). Germline V gives CDR1 MDHEN, CDR2 SYDVKM. V dropped 6 bases and J dropped 2 bases, with 10 bases sitting between them. CDR3 length: 13 amino acids. In nucleotides, the CDR3 is TGTGCCAGCAGCCAGGGAGTGAACTATGGCTACACCTTC. This sequence encodes CASSQGVNYGYTF.

This clonotype was found a few times. This chain uses TRBV2 with TRBJ1-2; the D is unclear. V was pared by 3 bases and J by 4 bases, with 12 bases between. This CDR3 comprises 14 residues. Germline lookup yields CDR1 SNHLY and CDR2 FYNNEI. The CDR3 spells CASSDGLHGYGYTF. CDR3 nucleotides: TGTGCCAGCAGTGACGGGCTCCACGGCTATGGCTACACCTTC.

The rearrangement uses TRBV24-1 and TRBJ2-7, with D tentatively TRBD1 (6 bases). CDR1 and CDR2 from the germline V gene are KGHDR and SFDVKD. The CDR3 spans 16 residues. With 0 bases removed from V and 5 bases from J, the gap between germline ends came to 16 bases. The CDR3 region is CATSDLTGQGTHEQYF. In DNA form, the CDR3 reads TGTGCCACCAGTGATTTGACCGGGCAGGGGACCCACGAGCAGTACTTC.

This clonotype has more than one count but fewer than ten. J is TRBJ2-2 and V is TRBV7-8; D is unclear. CDR3 length: 13 amino acids. Germline V gene lookup returns CDR1 SGHVS and CDR2 FQNEAQ. Trimming removed 8 bases at V and 3 bases at J, with 10 bases between. CDR3 amino acids: CASQKEYTGELFF. The DNA for the CDR3 is TGTGCCAGCCAAAAGGAGTACACCGGGGAGCTGTTTTTT.

This clonotype was seen a few times. This rearrangement joins TRBV7-2 to TRBJ2-2, with 8 bases lining up with TRBD2. J gave up 7 bases and V 2 bases, and 9 bases lay outside the gene matches. This CDR3 is 16 amino acids long. The germline V gene encodes CDR1 SGHTA and CDR2 FQGNSA. DNA for the CDR3: TGTGCCAGCAGCTTATCTAGCGGGTCCCGCTTCGGGGAGCTGTTTTTT. Translating it yields CASSLSSGSRFGELFF.

This clonotype was recorded a few times. The gene calls are TRBV12-3 or TRBV12-4 and TRBJ2-7, with D possibly TRBD2 on 6 matching bases. V dropped 5 bases and J dropped 2 bases, with 16 bases sitting between them. The CDR3 loop spans 15 amino acids. Here the CDR3 reads CASSIGGTDTYEQYF. The CDR3 nucleotides read TGTGCCAGCAGTATTGGGGGGACTGACACCTACGAGCAGTACTTC.

This clonotype was picked up a small number of times. The rearrangement uses TRBV6-1 and TRBJ2-3; 9 positions agree with TRBD2. The CDR3 loop spans 14 amino acids. The germline V gene has CDR1 MNHNS and CDR2 SASEGT. With V trimmed by 6 bases and J by 4 bases, 5 bases remained unmatched. The CDR3 is CASSISGSADTQYF. Written as DNA, the CDR3 is TGTGCCAGCAGCATTAGCGGGAGCGCAGATACGCAGTATTTT.

This chain joins TRBV14 and TRBJ1-6; D ambiguous. The CDR3 length is 15 residues. V was shortened by 2 bases and J by 6 bases, with 11 bases between the two germline ends. Looked up from germline, CDR1 is SGHDN and CDR2 is FVKESK. CDR3 protein: CASSQWTPPNSPLHF. The CDR3 coding sequence is TGTGCCAGCAGCCAATGGACCCCGCCTAATTCACCCCTCCACTTT.

This clonotype was seen repeatedly, ten times or more. The V gene is TRBV7-3, the J gene TRBJ2-1, with D perhaps matching TRBD2 (5 bases). The V gene's germline CDR1 is SGHTA and CDR2 FQGTGA. The CDR3 sequence is 13 residues long. The V gene lost 5 bases and the J gene lost 11 bases, with 16 bases spanning the gap. The CDR3 spells CASSSVEGRKQFF. For the CDR3, the DNA is TGTGCCAGCAGCAGCGTAGAGGGTAGGAAGCAGTTCTTC.